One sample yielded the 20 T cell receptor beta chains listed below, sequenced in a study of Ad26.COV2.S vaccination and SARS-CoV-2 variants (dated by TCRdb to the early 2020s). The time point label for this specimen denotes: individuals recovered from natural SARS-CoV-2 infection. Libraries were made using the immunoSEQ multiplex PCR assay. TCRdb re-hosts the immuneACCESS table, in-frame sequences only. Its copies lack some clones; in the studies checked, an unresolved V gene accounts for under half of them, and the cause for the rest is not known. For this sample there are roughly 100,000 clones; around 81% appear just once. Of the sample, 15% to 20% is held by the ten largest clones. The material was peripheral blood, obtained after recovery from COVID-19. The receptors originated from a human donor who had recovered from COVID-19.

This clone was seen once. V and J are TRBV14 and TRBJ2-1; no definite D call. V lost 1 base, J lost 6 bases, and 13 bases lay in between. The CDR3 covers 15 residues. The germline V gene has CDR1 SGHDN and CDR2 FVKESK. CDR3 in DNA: TGTGCCAGCAGCCAAGGCGGCCCCCGGGTCAATGAGCAGTTCTTC. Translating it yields CASSQGGPRVNEQFF.

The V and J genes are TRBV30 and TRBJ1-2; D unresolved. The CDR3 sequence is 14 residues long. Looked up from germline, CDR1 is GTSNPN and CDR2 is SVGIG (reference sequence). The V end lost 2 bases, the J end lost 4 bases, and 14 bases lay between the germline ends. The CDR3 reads CAWSKTREGYGYTF. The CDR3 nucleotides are TGTGCCTGGAGTAAAACAAGGGAGGGCTATGGCTACACCTTC. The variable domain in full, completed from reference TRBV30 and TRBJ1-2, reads SQTIHQWPATLVQPVGSPLSLECTVEGTSNPNLYWYRQAAGRGLQLLFYSVGIGQISSEVPQNLSASRPQDRQFILSSKKLLLSDSGFYLCAWSKTREGYGYTFGSGTRLTVV.

Here the CDR3 reads CASSPGQGGYGYTF. CDR3 DNA sequence: TGTGCCAGCAGCCCTGGACAGGGGGGCTATGGCTACACCTTC. The chain uses TRBV11-2 and TRBJ1-2; 10 bases line up with TRBD1. After removal of 5 bases from V and 4 bases from J, the junction contained 4 bases not matched to a gene. The CDR3 spans 14 residues. Germline CDR1 SGHAT, CDR2 FQNNGV.

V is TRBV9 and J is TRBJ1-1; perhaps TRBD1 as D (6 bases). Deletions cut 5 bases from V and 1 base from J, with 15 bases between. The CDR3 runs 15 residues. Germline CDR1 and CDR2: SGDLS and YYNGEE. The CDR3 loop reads CASSTGRGWNTEAFF. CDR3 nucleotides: TGTGCCAGCAGTACAGGGAGGGGATGGAACACTGAAGCTTTCTTT.

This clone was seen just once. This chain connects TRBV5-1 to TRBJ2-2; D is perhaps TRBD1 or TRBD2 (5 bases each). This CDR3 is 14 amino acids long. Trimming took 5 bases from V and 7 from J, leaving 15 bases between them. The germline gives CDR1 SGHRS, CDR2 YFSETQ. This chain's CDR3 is CASRAFRDGGELFF. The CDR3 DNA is TGCGCCAGCAGGGCTTTCAGGGACGGCGGGGAGCTGTTTTTT.

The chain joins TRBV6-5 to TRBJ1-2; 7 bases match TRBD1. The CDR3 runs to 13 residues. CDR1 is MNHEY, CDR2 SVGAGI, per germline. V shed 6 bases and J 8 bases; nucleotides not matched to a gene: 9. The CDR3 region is CASRTGQLGGYTF. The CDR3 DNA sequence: TGTGCCAGCAGGACGGGACAGCTGGGGGGCTACACCTTC.

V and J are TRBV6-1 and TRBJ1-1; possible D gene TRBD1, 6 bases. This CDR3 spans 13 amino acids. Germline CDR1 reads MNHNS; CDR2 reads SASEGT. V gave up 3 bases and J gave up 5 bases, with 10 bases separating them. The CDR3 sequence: CASSDRGLTEAFF. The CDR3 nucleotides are TGTGCCAGCAGTGACAGGGGTTTGACTGAAGCTTTCTTT.

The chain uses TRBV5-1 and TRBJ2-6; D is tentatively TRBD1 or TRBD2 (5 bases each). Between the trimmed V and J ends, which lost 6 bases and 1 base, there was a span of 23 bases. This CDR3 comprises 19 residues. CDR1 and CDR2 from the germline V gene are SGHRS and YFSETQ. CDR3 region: CASKSGTDTILSGANVLTF. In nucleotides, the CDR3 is TGCGCCAGCAAATCCGGGACCGACACGATATTATCTGGGGCCAACGTCCTGACTTTC.

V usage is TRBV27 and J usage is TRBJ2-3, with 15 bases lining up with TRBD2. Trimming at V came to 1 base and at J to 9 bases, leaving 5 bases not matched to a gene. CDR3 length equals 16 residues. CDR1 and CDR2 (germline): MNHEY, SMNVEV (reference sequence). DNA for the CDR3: TGTGCCAGCAGTTTATGGGGACTAGCGGGGGGAGACACGCAGTATTTT. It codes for CASSLWGLAGGDTQYF.

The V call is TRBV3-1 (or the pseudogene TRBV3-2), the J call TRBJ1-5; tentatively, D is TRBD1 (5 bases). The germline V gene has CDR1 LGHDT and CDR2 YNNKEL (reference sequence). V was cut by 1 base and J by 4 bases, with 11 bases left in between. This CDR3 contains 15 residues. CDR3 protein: CASSQGTPVNQPQHF. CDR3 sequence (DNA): TGTGCCAGCAGCCAAGGGACACCAGTGAATCAGCCCCAGCATTTT.

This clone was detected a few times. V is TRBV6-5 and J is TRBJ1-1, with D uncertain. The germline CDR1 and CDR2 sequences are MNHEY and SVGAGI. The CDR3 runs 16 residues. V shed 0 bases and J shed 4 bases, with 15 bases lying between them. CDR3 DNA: TGTGCCAGCAGTTACTCGTTCCGGCCGGTGGTCACTGAAGCTTTCTTT. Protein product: CASSYSFRPVVTEAFF.

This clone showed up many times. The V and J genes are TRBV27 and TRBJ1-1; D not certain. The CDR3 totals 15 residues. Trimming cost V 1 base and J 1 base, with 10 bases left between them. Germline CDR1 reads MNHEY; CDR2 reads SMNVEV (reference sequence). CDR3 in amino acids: CASSLYGSTNTEAFF. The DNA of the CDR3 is TGTGCCAGCAGTTTATACGGGAGTACGAACACTGAAGCTTTCTTT.

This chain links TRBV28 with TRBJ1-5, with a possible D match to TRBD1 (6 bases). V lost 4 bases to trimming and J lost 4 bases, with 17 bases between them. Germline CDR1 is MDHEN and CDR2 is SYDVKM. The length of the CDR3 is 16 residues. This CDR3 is CASSSRTVLINQPQHF. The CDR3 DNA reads TGTGCCAGCAGTTCCCGGACAGTCTTAATAAATCAGCCCCAGCATTTT.

The CDR3 DNA reads TGTGCCAGCAGTAACAGTTACACTGAAGCTTTCTTT. Its translation is CASSNSYTEAFF. The chain is built from TRBV7-2 and TRBJ1-1; D is ambiguous. Looked up from germline, CDR1 is SGHTA and CDR2 is FQGNSA. V was cut by 6 bases and J by 3 bases, with 8 bases left in between. This CDR3 is 12 amino acids long.

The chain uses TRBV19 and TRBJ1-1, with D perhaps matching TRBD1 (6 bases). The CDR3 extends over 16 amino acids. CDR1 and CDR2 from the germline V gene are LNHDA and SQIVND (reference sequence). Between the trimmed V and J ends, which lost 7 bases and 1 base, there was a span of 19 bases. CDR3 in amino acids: CASKQGLTYANTEAFF. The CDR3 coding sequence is TGTGCCAGTAAACAGGGACTGACCTACGCGAACACTGAAGCTTTCTTT.

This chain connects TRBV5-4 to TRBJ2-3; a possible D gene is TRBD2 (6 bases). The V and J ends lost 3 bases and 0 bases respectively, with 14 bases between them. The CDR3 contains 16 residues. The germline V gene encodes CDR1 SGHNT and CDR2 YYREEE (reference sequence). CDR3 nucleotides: TGTGCCAGCAGCTCTCGGGGGATTCCCAGCACAGATACGCAGTATTTT. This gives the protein CASSSRGIPSTDTQYF. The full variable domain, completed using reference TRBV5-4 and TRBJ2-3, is ETGVTQSPTHLIKTRGQQVTLRCSSQSGHNTVSWYQQALGQGPQFIFQYYREEENGRGNFPPRFSGLQFPNYSSELNVNALELDDSALYLCASSSRGIPSTDTQYFGPGTRLTVL.

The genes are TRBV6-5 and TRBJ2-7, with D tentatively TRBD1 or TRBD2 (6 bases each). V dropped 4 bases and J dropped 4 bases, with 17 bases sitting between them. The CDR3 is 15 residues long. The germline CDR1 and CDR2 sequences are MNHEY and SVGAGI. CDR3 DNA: TGTGCCAGCAGTTTTGGGGGGCGGGTAGGGTACGAGCAGTACTTC. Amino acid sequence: CASSFGGRVGYEQYF.

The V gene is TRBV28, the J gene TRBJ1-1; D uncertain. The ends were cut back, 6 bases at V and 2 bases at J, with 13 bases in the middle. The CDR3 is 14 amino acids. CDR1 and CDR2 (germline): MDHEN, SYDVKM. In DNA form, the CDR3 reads TGTGCCAGCAGGGCTGTGGTGAGAAACACTGAAGCTTTCTTT. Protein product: CASRAVVRNTEAFF.

In DNA, the CDR3 is TGTGCCAGCAGCTTTAATGAAGGGGATCAGCCCCAGCATTTT. This sequence encodes CASSFNEGDQPQHF. V gene TRBV11-2 combines with J gene TRBJ1-5; a weak D match, TRBD1 (5 bases). Between the trimmed V and J ends, which lost 3 bases and 5 bases, there was a span of 11 bases. The germline gives CDR1 SGHAT, CDR2 FQNNGV. The CDR3 is made up of 14 amino acids.

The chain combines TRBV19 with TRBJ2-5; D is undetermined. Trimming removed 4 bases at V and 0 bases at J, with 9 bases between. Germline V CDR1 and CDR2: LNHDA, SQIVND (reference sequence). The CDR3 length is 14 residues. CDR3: CASSSNINQETQYF. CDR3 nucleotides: TGTGCCAGTAGTAGCAACATCAACCAAGAGACCCAGTACTTC.